This TCR beta chain was identified during a study of T-cell reconstitution after alpha-beta-depleted transplantation in children listed by TCRdb under 2016. Background for the entire study: Using TCR repertoire profiling, the study quantitatively followed how T-cell immune reconstitution unfolded in children after TCRalphabeta/CD19-depleted allogeneic hematopoietic cell transplantation.

The library was obtained by PCR. The instrument was an Illumina HiSeq 2500. To normalize quantification of the TCRbeta repertoire, the TCR libraries were built with molecular barcoding that relied on unique molecular identifiers. TCRdb trimmed the raw reads at Q25, called clones with MiXCR and kept productive beta chains. Here each entry gathers all rows of one CDR3 protein and keeps the most common genes and DNA. This sample gives around 480,000 distinct CDR3 sequences in total; approximately 30% of them show up just once. Approximately 2.3% of the sample is held by the ten biggest clonotypes. In regard to this clonotype: Its antigen is unknown. No qualities accompany the bases; no much larger clone lies one base away.

V and J are truncated by 5 bases and 0 bases respectively, leaving an intervening sequence of 16 bases. From the cysteine up to the phenylalanine, the CDR3 has a length of 16 residues. Here the CDR3 DNA is all that survives: 48 bases in frame from base 1. The germline V gene specifies SQVTM as CDR1 and ANQGSEA as CDR2. This TCR was recovered from a human donor who donated a stem cell graft to a child with aplastic anemia. The chain is assembled from TRBV29-1 and TRBJ2-2; D gene: possibly TRBD1, on 5 matching bases. The starting material was PBMCs from the stem cell graft donor, obtained from the stem cell graft. The DNA is as follows: TGCAGCGTTTATGAGCTGGGGCGGTCGAACACCGGGGAGCTGTTTTTT. Translation gives CSVYELGRSNTGELFF.